This passage covers 13 T cell receptor beta chains from one sample sequenced in a study of vaccination and CD4 T cells after COVID-19. No antigen is known for these receptors. Documented treatment: approximately 9-day PBMC culture with coronavirus spike peptide pools or control peptides (ViraFEST assay). Cultured CD4+ T cell DNA was sequenced using the Oncomine TCR Beta short-read assay. One entry per CDR3 protein results from TCRdb running MiXCR on the PCR reads. Altogether more than 20,000 distinct CDR3 sequences are present, around 50% being singletons, with the ten largest covering 9% to 10%. Sequencing was carried out using CD4+ T cells from blood, cultured in vitro. These receptor sequences come from a human donor who had recovered from COVID-19.

This chain connects TRBV4-3 to TRBJ1-5; D unresolved. CDR1 is LGHNA and CDR2 is YSLEER in the germline V gene. This CDR3 comprises 16 residues. Trimming stripped 1 base from V and 2 bases from J, with 12 bases between. DNA for the CDR3: TGCGCCAGCAGCCAAGGCTCTGGAGCAGGCAATCAGCCCCAGCATTTT. This encodes CASSQGSGAGNQPQHF.

This clonotype was detected only once. The J gene is TRBJ2-1, the V gene TRBV21-1; the table gives TRBD1 as D, unverified against the DNA. TRBV21-1 is tagged as a pseudogene. The CDR3 totals 15 residues. For the CDR3, the DNA is TGTGCCATAGAAATCCGGGACAGATACTACAATGAGCAGTTCTTC. It codes for CAIEIRDRYYNEQFF.

This clonotype has just a few counts. The chain is built from TRBV19 and TRBJ1-5, with D hard to call. Trimming took 4 bases from V and 4 from J, leaving 2 bases between them. CDR3 length: 11 residues. Germline V gene sequence: CDR1 LNHDA, CDR2 SQIVND (reference sequence). CDR3 loop: CASSSNQPQHF. In DNA form, the CDR3 reads TGTGCCAGTAGTAGTAATCAGCCCCAGCATTTT.

This clonotype has more than one count but fewer than ten. This chain uses TRBV11-1 with TRBJ1-6; D is ambiguous. The CDR3 contains 14 residues. Germline-derived CDR1 and CDR2 are SGHAT and FQDESV (reference sequence). Trimming left V 5 bases short and J 8 bases short, with 13 bases between. CDR3 sequence (DNA): TGTGCCAGCAGCCCACACCAAAGGGATTCACCCCTCCACTTT. Translating it yields CASSPHQRDSPLHF.

The chain carries TRBV11-3 and TRBJ1-1; the D gene is possibly TRBD1 (5 bases). The germline V and J ends were trimmed by 1 base and 5 bases, with 8 bases remaining between them. Germline CDR1 and CDR2: SGHNT and YENEEA. The CDR3 consists of 13 residues. CDR3 coding DNA: TGTGCCAGCAGCTTAGGGGGGAGAACTGAAGCTTTCTTT. Its translation: CASSLGGRTEAFF.

This rearrangement joins TRBV24-1 to TRBJ2-7, with 10 nucleotides matching TRBD2. The germline V gene encodes CDR1 KGHDR and CDR2 SFDVKD. There are 16 residues in the CDR3. Losses at the gene ends were 9 bases for V and 5 bases for J; bases not matched to a gene: 15. The CDR3 DNA reads TGTGCCACCTCACTACCTCTAGCGGGAGAAGAGGACGAGCAGTACTTC. Encoded protein: CATSLPLAGEEDEQYF.

This clonotype was found a few times. The rearrangement uses TRBV23-1 and TRBJ1-2; D is possibly TRBD1 (6 bases). TRBV23-1 is treated as an ORF (open reading frame) with a function not yet certain. The CDR3 is made up of 11 amino acids. The ends were cut back, 11 bases at V and 4 bases at J, with 11 bases in the middle. CDR3 DNA sequence: TGCGCCCAGGCGGGGGCCTATGGCTACACCTTC. It is translated as CAQAGAYGYTF.

The chain links TRBV7-6 to TRBJ2-1; D possibly corresponds to TRBD2 (5 bases). From germline, CDR1 is SGHVS and CDR2 FNYEAQ. This CDR3 contains 16 residues. V lost 8 bases and J 5 bases, leaving 22 bases between the germline ends. In DNA, the CDR3 is TGTGCCAGCTCTTCAAACGGGATAGCTCTACACAATGAGCAGTTCTTC. It translates to CASSSNGIALHNEQFF.

This chain connects TRBV6-1 to TRBJ2-7; 7 bases align to TRBD2. The CDR3 contains 15 residues. Looked up from germline, CDR1 is MNHNS and CDR2 is SASEGT. The junction had 12 bases not matched to a gene; V was cut back by 4 bases and J by 6 bases. The CDR3 reads CASSVGGTKGGEQYF. The DNA of the CDR3 is TGTGCCAGCAGTGTGGGAGGGACCAAGGGAGGCGAGCAGTACTTC.

The rearrangement links TRBV7-3 to TRBJ1-1, with D unresolved. Trimming took 1 base from V and 3 from J, leaving 12 bases between them. The CDR3 has 15 residues. CDR1 SGHTA and CDR2 FQGTGA come from the germline V gene. CDR3 coding DNA: TGTGCCAGCAGCTTAATTCCCGGGTCATACACTGAAGCTTTCTTT. Encoded protein: CASSLIPGSYTEAFF.

The gene calls are TRBV24-1 and TRBJ2-5; 10 nucleotides agree with TRBD2. The CDR3 has 16 amino acids. Losses at the gene ends were 5 bases for V and 2 bases for J; bases not matched to a gene: 7. CDR1 is KGHDR, CDR2 SFDVKD, per germline. As DNA, the CDR3 is TGTGCCACCAGTGCACCGGGACTAGCGAAACAAGAGACCCAGTACTTC. It translates to CATSAPGLAKQETQYF.

This clonotype appeared a few times. The chain has TRBV12-3 or TRBV12-4 and TRBJ1-2; possibly TRBD1 for D (5 bases). This CDR3 comprises 13 residues. Trimming cost V 6 bases and J 4 bases, with 12 bases left between them. CDR3 DNA: TGTGCCAGCAGCCAGGGCCAGGCCTATGGCTACACCTTC. This translates into CASSQGQAYGYTF.

The chain combines TRBV21-1 with TRBJ1-1; the table's D call of TRBD1 was not tested on the DNA. TRBV21-1 corresponds to a pseudogene. The CDR3 loop spans 17 amino acids. CDR3 residues: CASSKVRGAPLATEAFF. DNA for the CDR3: TGTGCCAGCAGCAAAGTTCGGGGAGCGCCTCTAGCCACTGAAGCTTTCTTT.